This TCR beta chain derives from a study of blood T cell repertoires in COVID-19. At the level of the study: Both acute and convalescent COVID-19 samples were obtained from the United States, Italy and Spain.

Sequenced by immunoSEQ multiplex PCR; TCRdb stores in-frame clones only, minus some. The sample shows about 280,000 clones, about 90% of them seen only once. Input material: peripheral blood. This receptor was obtained from a woman aged 30 to 39 with COVID-19, enrolled during active disease.

The CDR3 DNA follows: TGCGCCAGCGGAAGACTGGGAGGGGACACTGAAGCTTTCTTT. Its protein product is CASGRLGGDTEAFF. The V and J genes are TRBV5-1 and TRBJ1-1, with D possibly TRBD1 on 5 matching bases. Per the germline V gene, CDR1 is SGHRS and CDR2 is YFSETQ. V lost 7 bases and J lost 3, with 16 bases in between. This CDR3 has 14 amino acids. Full variable domain (missing parts from reference TRBV5-1 and TRBJ1-1): KAGVTQTPRYLIKTRGQQVTLSCSPISGHRSVSWYQQTPGQGLQFLFEYFSETQRNKGNFPGRFSGRQFSNSRSEMNVSTLELGDSALYLCASGRLGGDTEAFFGQGTRLTVV.